This T cell receptor beta chain was recorded in a study of OX40 agonist ivuxolimab in advanced cancers. About the full investigation: The costimulatory receptor OX40 (CD134) was targeted by ivuxolimab, a fully human IgG2 agonistic monoclonal antibody. In the dose-escalation cohort, 82.7% of patients were male, and the mean age was roughly 60 years, with a range of 23 to 79. Intravenous ivuxolimab was administered to patients every 2 weeks at six dose levels: 0.01, 0.1, 0.3, 1.5, 3 and 10 mg/kg. The point of sequencing TCRbeta in the periphery was to test whether ivuxolimab changed TCR sequence diversity and drove clonal T-cell expansion. Partial responses occurred in three dose-escalation patients: two with cutaneous melanoma and one with hepatocellular carcinoma. Of the 50 to 55 dose-escalation patients, hepatocellular carcinoma was present in roughly 19, melanoma in approximately 15, renal cell carcinoma in 9 and head and neck cancer in 9. Patients were allowed to have had prior anti-PD-1, anti-PD-L1 or anti-CTLA-4 therapy, and approximately 40% of the dose-escalation patients had been treated with checkpoint inhibitors. The paper covers the monotherapy dose-escalation part of the phase I ivuxolimab trial, which included N of about 50 patients.

Comment on this clone: Its recognized antigen is unknown. The input lacks base qualities; no much larger clone sits a single base away.

Genomic DNA was extracted from sorted cells for sequencing of the TCRbeta CDR3 region. The immunoSEQ Assay was used to sequence the TCRbeta CDR3 regions. Drawn from immuneACCESS, this table holds only the in-frame rearrangements with V and J called that TCRdb kept. Clones are partly lost; checked studies trace under half to an unresolved V gene and leave the rest unexplained. This sample is represented by 45,000 to 55,000 clones; approximately 79% of them were singletons. The ten most abundant clones make up roughly 1.7% of the sample. Clipping removes 7 bases from V and 5 bases from J, with 13 as the unmatched junction base count. CDR1 and CDR2 (LNHDA, SQIVND) derive from the germline V gene (reference sequence). Taken from cysteine to phenylalanine, the CDR3 has 15 residues. The read is trimmed to its CDR3 DNA, 45 bases read in frame from base 1. The trial excluded patients who had a history of autoimmune disease or were on systemic immunosuppression. Peripheral blood for TCR sequencing was collected from all dose cohorts at baseline, on cycle 4 day 1, and on cycle 7 day 1. The samples were taken from a phase I, first-in-human, multicenter, open-label dose-escalation trial of ivuxolimab. Adults with locally advanced or metastatic melanoma, renal cell, hepatocellular, or head and neck squamous cell carcinoma were enrolled in the trial. CD4+ and CD8+ T cells were sorted separately from peripheral blood before TCR sequencing.

The paper as a whole reports these results and caveats: Low levels of normalized T-cell clonal expansion were also seen in some patients who did not respond. Clonal expansion of both CD4+ and CD8+ blood T cells was observed from baseline to week 6 at doses 0.1 to 3.0 mg/kg. In the 0.1-3.0 mg/kg groups, partial responders were among the patients with the lowest normalized peripheral clonal expansion, particularly in CD8+ T cells. On average, CD8+ T cells showed more expanded clones than CD4+ T cells after ivuxolimab. The antigen specificity of the clonally expanded peripheral T cells was not determined.

This material consisted of CD4+ or CD8+ T cells sorted from blood, taken in a trial of the OX40 agonist ivuxolimab. The receptor was isolated from an adult with an advanced solid tumor such as melanoma, head and neck, liver or kidney cancer. The receptor chain draws on TRBV19 and TRBJ2-5, with 7 middle bases fitting TRBD2. The DNA sequence follows: TGTGCCAGTACCCAAGGGGTAGCGGGCGGGGAGACCCAGTACTTC. This yields the protein CASTQGVAGGETQYF.